This TCR beta chain appears in the sequencing data of a study of T cell repertoires in cytomegalovirus infection (dated by TCRdb to between 2018 and 2021). For context, the study as a whole: Because public TCR beta signatures pointed to carriage of CMV infection together with the matching HLA type, the HLA type of each donor mattered for the analysis. The research as a whole found: Carriers of CMV infection plus the relevant HLA type were discriminated by the cumulative frequency of public TCR beta family members in the study cohort and in an independent roughly 380-donor cohort. The ex vivo response was dominated by HLA-C-restricted CMV-specific TCR beta clonotypes, and the single most frequent clonotype in two of eight donors was supplied by these HLA-C-restricted clonotypes.

At the junction V is shortened by 2 bases and J by 1 base; bases outside the gene matches: 12. Its CDR3 holds 19 amino acids, cysteine through phenylalanine. The read is trimmed to its CDR3 DNA, 57 bases read in frame from base 1. Sequences SNHLY (CDR1) and FYNNEI (CDR2) are obtained from the germline V gene. This clonotype turned up a few times. What this receptor recognizes is not known. Base quality data are lacking; no much larger clone is found one base away. The data were produced on an Illumina HiSeq 1500. Using fastp trimming at Q25 and MiXCR clonotype assembly, TCRdb reanalyzed the public sequencing data and kept in-frame beta chains. Rows matching on CDR3 protein sequence are summarized as one entry with the most common DNA and genes. This sample holds some 170,000 distinct CDR3 sequences; about 18% were observed only once. Under 30% of the sample comes from the top ten.

The sequencing input was CD8+ T cells from PBMCs. The TCR originated in a human donor in good health (CMV status not recorded). Some clones in this sample may be carry-over from other donors' samples. The V and J genes are TRBV2 and TRBJ1-1; 11 of the junction bases match TRBD1. The DNA is as follows: TGTGCCAGCAGTGAATACCCCGGACAGGGGGCGACTTGGAACACTGAAGCTTTCTTT. Its protein is CASSEYPGQGATWNTEAFF.